The rows below give T cell receptor beta chains drawn from one sample of a study of early T cells in non-severe SARS-CoV-2 infection. TCRdb fed the 5' RACE reads into MiXCR, producing one record per CDR3 protein. Of tens of thousands of distinct CDR3 sequences detected, about an eighth appear once; the ten largest clones hold 4% to 5%. Sequencing used whole blood. The receptor set was obtained from an adult who was a healthcare worker with PCR-confirmed SARS-CoV-2 infection or an uninfected control (not recorded which). The CDR3 runs from the conserved cysteine through the conserved F or W. A D gene is named only where the DNA matches it firmly. Size is omitted from some rows. Given values are once, few, many or a class for expanded clones.

TRBV5-6	many	.	TRBJ2-1	CASSAVGLTSYNEQFF	TGTGCCAGCAGCGCCGTGGGTCTCACCTCCTACAATGAGCAGTTCTTC
TRBV6-1	few	TRBD1	TRBJ2-1	CASRKTGDDNEQFF	TGTGCCAGCAGGAAGACAGGGGATGACAATGAGCAGTTCTTC
TRBV28	.	.	TRBJ1-5	CASSPGGNQPQHF	TGTGCCAGCAGTCCGGGGGGTAATCAGCCCCAGCATTTT
TRBV12-3/TRBV12-4	.	.	TRBJ1-2	CASSRTIGGYTF	TGTGCCAGCAGTCGGACAATTGGTGGCTACACCTTC
TRBV4-1	many	TRBD2	TRBJ2-1	CASSQVVRAGGDNEQFF	TGCGCCAGCAGCCAAGTTGTTCGAGCGGGAGGGGATAATGAGCAGTTCTTC
TRBV12-3/TRBV12-4	many	.	TRBJ1-5	CAGNQPQHF	TGTGCCGGGAATCAGCCCCAGCATTTT
TRBV28	many	TRBD1	TRBJ2-7	CASEGTGAYEQYF	TGTGCCAGCGAGGGGACAGGGGCCTACGAGCAGTACTTC
TRBV7-2	many	.	TRBJ2-3	CASSAGSRDTQYF	TGTGCCAGCAGCGCGGGATCTAGGGATACGCAGTATTTT
TRBV27	.	.	TRBJ2-1	CASSSNSQGHYNEQFF	TGTGCCAGCAGTTCAAATAGTCAAGGCCACTACAATGAGCAGTTCTTC
TRBV20-1	many	TRBD2	TRBJ2-5	CSARVASGDQETQYF	TGCAGTGCTAGAGTGGCTAGCGGGGACCAAGAGACCCAGTACTTC
TRBV29-1	few	.	TRBJ2-1	CSVGLENEQFF	TGCAGCGTGGGACTGGAAAATGAGCAGTTCTTC
TRBV12-3/TRBV12-4	.	.	TRBJ1-6	CASSFGGHSLHF	TGTGCCAGCAGTTTTGGGGGGCATAGCCTCCACTTT
TRBV7-2	few	.	TRBJ2-5	CASSLVRGTQYF	TGTGCCAGCAGCTTAGTTCGGGGGACCCAGTACTTC
TRBV6-2/TRBV6-3	many	.	TRBJ1-5	CASTHPYF	TGTGCCAGCACCCACCCTTATTTT
TRBV5-1	many	TRBD1	TRBJ1-1	CASGQTGQLNTEAFF	TGCGCCAGCGGTCAGACGGGACAGCTGAACACTGAAGCTTTCTTT
TRBV12-3/TRBV12-4	few	.	TRBJ1-3	CASSSNVGGSGNTIYF	TGTGCCAGTTCTTCAAATGTCGGCGGGTCTGGAAACACCATATATTTT
TRBV20-1	.	TRBD2	TRBJ2-7	CSVSGLAGSYKQYF	TGCAGTGTGTCGGGGCTAGCGGGCTCCTACAAGCAGTACTTC
TRBV11-2	.	.	TRBJ1-1	CPSSSQGGTEAFF	TGTCCCAGCAGCTCACAGGGAGGCACTGAAGCTTTCTTT
TRBV6-1	.	.	TRBJ1-5	CASSTGNSNQPQHF	TGTGCCAGCAGTACAGGGAATAGCAATCAGCCCCAGCATTTT
TRBV9	few	TRBD2	TRBJ2-3	CASSVISGGHTQYF	TGTGCCAGCAGCGTTATTAGCGGGGGGCATACGCAGTATTTT
TRBV29-1	.	.	TRBJ1-1	CSVAPITSGTEAFF	TGCAGCGTCGCACCCATCACCTCTGGGACTGAAGCTTTCTTT
TRBV29-1	.	.	TRBJ2-2	CSVPKGSSTNTGELFF	TGCAGCGTTCCTAAAGGGTCCTCTACGAACACCGGGGAGCTGTTTTTT
TRBV6-5	many	.	TRBJ1-2	CASSYSQLWGYGYTF	TGTGCCAGCAGTTACTCCCAACTTTGGGGCTATGGCTACACCTTC
TRBV29-1	few	.	TRBJ2-2	CSVKRGADGELFF	TGCAGCGTTAAAAGGGGGGCGGACGGGGAGCTGTTTTTT
TRBV3-1	.	TRBD2	TRBJ2-3	CASSSGLAGSADTQYF	TGTGCCAGCAGCTCAGGACTAGCGGGGAGCGCAGATACGCAGTATTTT
TRBV6-5	.	.	TRBJ1-1	CASSYGMGSLGDTEAFF	TGTGCCAGCAGTTACGGGATGGGCTCCTTGGGGGACACTGAAGCTTTCTTT
TRBV29-1	many	.	TRBJ2-7	CSVEDYNEQYF	TGCAGCGTTGAAGATTACAACGAGCAGTACTTC
TRBV10-1	.	.	TRBJ1-1	CASSEYGPRGEAFF	TGCGCCAGCAGTGAGTACGGCCCGCGTGGTGAAGCTTTCTTT
TRBV23-1	few	TRBD1	TRBJ2-1	CASSLRDRAYYNEQFF	TGCGCCAGCAGTCTCAGGGACAGGGCTTACTACAATGAGCAGTTCTTC
TRBV6-5	many	TRBD1	TRBJ2-1	CASRRTGDSNEQFF	TGTGCCAGCAGAAGAACAGGGGATAGCAATGAGCAGTTCTTC
TRBV4-2	.	TRBD2	TRBJ2-5	CASSQLADLETQYF	TGTGCCAGCAGCCAACTAGCGGATCTAGAGACCCAGTACTTC
TRBV6-1	.	.	TRBJ2-2	CASRSAGTGELFF	TGTGCCAGCAGGTCGGCTGGCACCGGGGAGCTGTTTTTT
TRBV12-3/TRBV12-4	.	TRBD1	TRBJ2-7	CASRSGTGWNEQYF	TGTGCCAGCAGATCCGGGACAGGATGGAACGAGCAGTACTTC
TRBV18	.	.	TRBJ1-5	CASSPSRGENQPQHF	TGTGCCAGCTCACCCTCCCGGGGGGAAAATCAGCCCCAGCATTTT
TRBV20-1	many	.	TRBJ1-2	CSADAGYYGYTF	TGCAGTGCTGATGCGGGGTACTATGGCTACACCTTC
TRBV7-2	.	.	TRBJ2-6	CASCFFGANVLTF	TGTGCCAGCTGCTTCTTCGGGGCCAACGTCCTGACTTTC
TRBV12-3/TRBV12-4	.	TRBD1	TRBJ2-3	CASSLAGQGTDTQYF	TGTGCCAGCAGTTTAGCGGGACAGGGAACAGATACGCAGTATTTT
TRBV29-1	few	.	TRBJ2-5	CSVGRGYETQYF	TGCAGCGTTGGTAGGGGATACGAGACCCAGTACTTC
TRBV11-3	.	.	TRBJ2-2	CASSFGQTGTGELFF	TGTGCCAGCAGCTTTGGACAAACGGGGACCGGGGAGCTGTTTTTT
TRBV11-2	.	.	TRBJ2-5	CASSLAHRDLTQYF	TGTGCCAGCAGCTTAGCCCACCGGGATTTAACCCAGTACTTC
TRBV20-1	few	TRBD2	TRBJ2-2	CSARRALAGPGELFF	TGCAGTGCTAGGCGGGCACTAGCGGGCCCCGGGGAGCTGTTTTTT
TRBV9	.	.	TRBJ2-5	CASSVDPGETQYF	TGTGCCAGCAGCGTAGATCCGGGAGAGACCCAGTACTTC
TRBV6-2/TRBV6-3	many	.	TRBJ1-5	CASRGQNNQPQHF	TGTGCCAGCAGAGGACAGAACAATCAGCCCCAGCATTTT
TRBV7-2	few	.	TRBJ2-3	CASSSTPGTQGTDTQYF	TGTGCCAGCAGCTCGACCCCCGGGACTCAAGGCACAGATACGCAGTATTTT
TRBV27	few	.	TRBJ2-7	CASSSATSGREQYF	TGTGCCAGCAGTTCAGCGACTAGTGGTCGCGAGCAGTACTTC
TRBV20-1	many	.	TRBJ1-3	CSASSGSENTIYF	TGCAGTGCTTCATCGGGTTCTGAAAACACCATATATTTT